This T cell receptor beta chain was sequenced in a study of T cell repertoires in cytomegalovirus infection (dated by TCRdb to between 2018 and 2021). For context, the study as a whole: Donor HLA type was relevant to the analysis, because carriage of CMV infection together with the matching HLA type was indicated by public TCR beta signatures.

Broader findings and caveats from the paper: In the ex vivo response, HLA-C-restricted CMV-specific TCR beta clonotypes were dominant, and in two of eight donors the single most frequent clonotype came from this HLA-C-restricted group. Cumulative frequency of public TCR beta family members discriminated carriers of CMV infection plus the relevant HLA type in this cohort and an independent 352-donor cohort.

Sequencing used an Illumina HiSeq 1500. In-frame beta chains were kept once TCRdb had trimmed the public reads at Q25 with fastp and called clones with MiXCR. Under each unique CDR3 protein, matching rows form one entry showing the most common genes and DNA. Across this sample there are around 300,000 distinct CDR3 sequences, with over 7.5% seen only once. Over 3.5% of the sample lies in the top ten. The CDR3 has 14 amino acids, counting the end cysteine and phenylalanine. The kept DNA is CDR3 alone, 42 bases in frame from the first base. CDR1 and CDR2 (MDHEN, SYDVKM) derive from the germline V gene. V and J are truncated by 7 bases and 6 bases respectively, leaving an intervening sequence of 18 bases. This clonotype was observed a few times. This clone's antigen is unknown. Base quality data are lacking; no much larger clone is found one base away.

The V and J genes are TRBV28 and TRBJ1-1, and possibly TRBD1, on 5 matching bases. The receptor comes from a human donor in good health (CMV status not recorded). Some clones in this sample may be carry-over from other donors' samples. The sequencing sample was made of PBMCs. The CDR3 sequence is CASTQGGVSSEAFF. The bases read TGTGCCAGCACCCAGGGCGGTGTAAGCTCTGAAGCTTTCTTT.